This T cell receptor beta chain stems from a study of blood T cell repertoires in COVID-19. Looked up from germline, CDR1 is MDHEN and CDR2 is SYDVKM. V shed 4 bases, J shed 8 bases, and the junction held 8 bases outside the gene matches. The CDR3 has 14 amino acids. Original processing methods: Estimated nucleated cell counts came from reference gene primer amplification. Repertoires were generated with immunoSEQ multiplex PCR, while TCRdb's copy carries only in-frame clones and drops some. The DNA gave D and trimming, while V, J and clone size come from that table. The sample records hundreds of thousands of clones, approximately 85% being singletons.

The receptor's source is a woman aged 25 to 39 who had recovered from COVID-19. The sample was PBMCs or T cells enriched from blood (not recorded which). This sequence joins TRBV28 and TRBJ1-2; 9 bases are a match to TRBD1. The DNA of the CDR3 is TGTGCCAGCAGTTACAGGGGGCGGATGGGCGGCTACACCTTC. It specifies CASSYRGRMGGYTF.